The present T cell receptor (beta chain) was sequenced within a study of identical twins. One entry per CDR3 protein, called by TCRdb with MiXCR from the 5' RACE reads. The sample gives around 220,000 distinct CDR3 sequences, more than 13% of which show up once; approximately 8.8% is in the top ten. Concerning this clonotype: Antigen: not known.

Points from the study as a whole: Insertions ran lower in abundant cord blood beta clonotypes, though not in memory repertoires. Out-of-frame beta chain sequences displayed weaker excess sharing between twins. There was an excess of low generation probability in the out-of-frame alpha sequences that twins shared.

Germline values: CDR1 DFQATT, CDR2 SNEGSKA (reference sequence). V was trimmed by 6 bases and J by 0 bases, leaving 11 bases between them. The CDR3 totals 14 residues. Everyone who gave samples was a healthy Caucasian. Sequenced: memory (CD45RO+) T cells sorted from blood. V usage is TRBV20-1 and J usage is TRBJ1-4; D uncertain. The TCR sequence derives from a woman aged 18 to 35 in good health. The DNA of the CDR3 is TGCAGTGCGATTTTAGGGTCAACTAATGAAAAACTGTTTTTT. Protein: CSAILGSTNEKLFF.